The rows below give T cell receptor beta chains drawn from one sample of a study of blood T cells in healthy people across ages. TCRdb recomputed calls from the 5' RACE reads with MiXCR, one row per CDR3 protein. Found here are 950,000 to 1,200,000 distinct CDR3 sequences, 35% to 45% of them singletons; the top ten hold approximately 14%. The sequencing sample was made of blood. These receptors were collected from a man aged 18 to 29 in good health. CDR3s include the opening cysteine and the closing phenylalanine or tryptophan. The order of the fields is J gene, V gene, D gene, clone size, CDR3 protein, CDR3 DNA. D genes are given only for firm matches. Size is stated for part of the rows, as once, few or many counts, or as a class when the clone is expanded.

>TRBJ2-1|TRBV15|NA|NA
CATSRDRTSRDEQFF
TGTGCCACCAGCAGAGATCGGACCTCGCGCGATGAGCAGTTCTTC
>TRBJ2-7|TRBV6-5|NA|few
CASSGVSRAAQYF
TGTGCCAGCTCCGGGGTCTCAAGAGCGGCCCAGTACTTC
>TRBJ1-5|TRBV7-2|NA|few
CASSLRGVKGRLQPQHF
TGTGCCAGCAGCTTACGTGGGGTGAAGGGTCGGCTTCAGCCCCAGCATTTT
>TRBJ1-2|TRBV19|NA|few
CASSIDGGYGYTF
TGTGCCAGTAGTATAGACGGAGGCTATGGCTACACCTTC
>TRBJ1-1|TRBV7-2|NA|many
CASSLDLNTEAFF
TGTGCCAGCAGCTTAGATCTGAACACTGAAGCTTTCTTT
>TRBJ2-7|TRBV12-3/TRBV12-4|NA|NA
CASRDLSGVEQYF
TGTGCCAGCAGAGACCTCTCAGGGGTCGAGCAGTACTTC
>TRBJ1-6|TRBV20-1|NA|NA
CSARQNLENSPLHF
TGCAGTGCTAGACAAAACCTAGAGAATTCACCCCTCCACTTT
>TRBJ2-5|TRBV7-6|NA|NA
CASSPRVKGLYNEQYF
TGTGCCAGCAGCCCCCGGGTCAAGGGACTTTACAATGAGCAGTACTTC
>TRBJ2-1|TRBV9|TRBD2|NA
CASSVGPGGPNEQFF
TGTGCCAGCAGCGTAGGCCCGGGGGGGCCGAATGAGCAGTTCTTC
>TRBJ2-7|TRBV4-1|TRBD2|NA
CASSLGLESYEQYF
TGCGCCAGCAGCCTGGGACTAGAGAGCTACGAGCAGTACTTC
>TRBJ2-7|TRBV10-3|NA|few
CAISESSGFHEQYF
TGTGCCATCAGTGAATCTTCCGGGTTTCACGAGCAGTACTTC
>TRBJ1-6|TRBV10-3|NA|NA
CAISPRQVDNSPPHF
TGTGCCATCAGTCCCCGTCAAGTGGATAATTCACCCCCCCACTTT
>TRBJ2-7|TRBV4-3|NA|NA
CASSQGRKGEQYF
TGCGCCAGCAGCCAAGGGAGGAAGGGAGAGCAGTACTTC
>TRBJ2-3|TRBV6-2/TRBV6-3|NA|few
CASRLAGTRTDTQYF
TGTGCCAGCAGGCTTGCCGGGACTCGCACAGATACGCAGTATTTT
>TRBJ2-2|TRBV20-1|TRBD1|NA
CSAKRQGENTGELFF
TGCAGTGCTAAGAGACAGGGCGAGAACACCGGGGAGCTGTTTTTT
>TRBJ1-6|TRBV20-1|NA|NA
CSASRTRQVSPLHF
TGCAGTGCTAGCCGAACCCGACAGGTTTCACCCCTCCACTTT
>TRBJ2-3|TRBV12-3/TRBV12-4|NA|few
CASSPFHSSTDTQYF
TGTGCCAGCAGTCCGTTTCATTCTAGCACAGATACGCAGTATTTT
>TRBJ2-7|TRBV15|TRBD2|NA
CATSRDLAGTPEQYF
TGTGCCACCAGCAGAGATCTAGCGGGGACTCCCGAGCAGTACTTC
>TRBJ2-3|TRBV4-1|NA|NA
CASSQEPGTDTQYF
TGCGCCAGCAGCCAAGAACCCGGCACAGATACGCAGTATTTT
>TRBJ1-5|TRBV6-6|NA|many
CASSQDRFQPQHF
TGTGCCAGCAGCCAAGACAGATTCCAGCCCCAGCATTTT
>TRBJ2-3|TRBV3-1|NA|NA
CASSQGSDGTDTQYF
TGTGCCAGCAGCCAAGGGTCGGATGGCACAGATACGCAGTATTTT
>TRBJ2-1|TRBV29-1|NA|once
CSAMGRNNEQFF
TGCAGCGCTATGGGACGTAACAATGAGCAGTTCTTC
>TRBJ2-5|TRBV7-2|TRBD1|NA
CASSARQGQETQYF
TGTGCCAGCAGCGCGCGACAGGGTCAAGAGACCCAGTACTTC
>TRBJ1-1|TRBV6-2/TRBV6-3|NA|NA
CASIGGTENTEAFF
TGTGCCAGCATTGGTGGGACGGAAAACACTGAAGCTTTCTTT
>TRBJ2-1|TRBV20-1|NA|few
CSARGASYYNEQFF
TGCAGTGCTAGAGGTGCTAGCTACTACAATGAGCAGTTCTTC
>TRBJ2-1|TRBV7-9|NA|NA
CASISGSRTGNEQFF
TGTGCCAGCATCTCGGGCAGCAGAACCGGCAATGAGCAGTTCTTC
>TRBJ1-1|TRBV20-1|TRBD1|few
CSARATGGGTEAFF
TGCAGTGCTAGAGCTACAGGGGGCGGGACTGAAGCTTTCTTT
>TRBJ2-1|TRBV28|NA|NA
CASRELTDSVFYNEQFF
TGTGCCAGCAGGGAACTCACGGACAGTGTCTTTTACAATGAGCAGTTCTTC
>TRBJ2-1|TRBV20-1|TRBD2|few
CSARDEGLADWGSYNEQFF
TGCAGTGCTAGAGATGAAGGGCTAGCGGATTGGGGCTCCTACAATGAGCAGTTCTTC
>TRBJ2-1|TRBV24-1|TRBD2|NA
CATSDTTGGANNEQFF
TGTGCCACCAGTGATACCACCGGGGGGGCCAACAATGAGCAGTTCTTC
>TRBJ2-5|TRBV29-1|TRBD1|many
CSVESRGQETQYF
TGCAGCGTTGAGTCCAGGGGGCAAGAGACCCAGTACTTC
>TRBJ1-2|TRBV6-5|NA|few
CASSSTGKVHGYTF
TGTGCCAGCAGTTCAACAGGGAAGGTTCATGGCTACACCTTC
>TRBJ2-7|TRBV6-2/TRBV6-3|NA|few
CASSTGLATYEQYF
TGTGCCAGCAGTACGGGCCTAGCAACCTACGAGCAGTACTTC
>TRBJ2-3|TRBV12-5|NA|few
CASGLTGLDTQYF
TGTGCTAGTGGTTTGACAGGGTTGGATACGCAGTATTTT
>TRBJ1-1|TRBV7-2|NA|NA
CASSFWPLLNTEAFF
TGTGCCAGCAGCTTTTGGCCGCTCCTGAACACTGAAGCTTTCTTT
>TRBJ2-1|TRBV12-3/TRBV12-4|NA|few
CASSSVASGVYEQFF
TGTGCCAGCAGTTCGGTCGCTTCAGGGGTATATGAGCAGTTCTTC
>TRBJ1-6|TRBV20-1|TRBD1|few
CSARDRDSPLHF
TGCAGTGCTAGGGACAGGGATTCACCCCTCCACTTT
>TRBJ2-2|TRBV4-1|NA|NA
CASSQEIQGLIPGELFF
TGCGCCAGCAGCCAAGAGATACAGGGTCTAATTCCCGGGGAGCTGTTTTTT
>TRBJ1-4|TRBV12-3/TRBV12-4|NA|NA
CASREAKGGKLFF
TGTGCCAGCCGGGAGGCAAAGGGTGGAAAACTGTTTTTT
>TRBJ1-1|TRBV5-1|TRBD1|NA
CASSVLAGGNTEAFF
TGCGCCAGCAGCGTTTTAGCAGGGGGCAACACTGAAGCTTTCTTT
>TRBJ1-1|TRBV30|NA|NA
CAWSVPRNTEAFF
TGTGCCTGGAGTGTACCAAGGAACACTGAAGCTTTCTTT
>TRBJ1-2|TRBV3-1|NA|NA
CASSHSAWGADGYTF
TGTGCCAGCAGCCACTCAGCTTGGGGGGCAGATGGCTACACCTTC
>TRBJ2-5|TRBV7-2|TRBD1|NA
CASRQQGVNEQYF
TGTGCTAGCAGGCAACAGGGGGTAAATGAGCAGTACTTC
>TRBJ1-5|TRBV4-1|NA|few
CASSQLGQRNQPQHF
TGCGCCAGCAGCCAATTAGGACAGCGAAATCAGCCCCAGCATTTT
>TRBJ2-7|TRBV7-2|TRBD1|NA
CASSLVGQGVYEQYF
TGTGCCAGCAGCTTAGTGGGACAGGGGGTTTACGAGCAGTACTTC
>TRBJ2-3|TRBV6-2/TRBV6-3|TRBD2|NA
CASSSLLAGGPDTQYF
TGTGCCAGCAGTTCCCTGCTAGCGGGGGGGCCCGATACGCAGTATTTT
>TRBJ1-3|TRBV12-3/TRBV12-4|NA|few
CASRPGTLSGNTIYF
TGTGCCAGCAGACCCGGGACACTCTCTGGAAACACCATATATTTT
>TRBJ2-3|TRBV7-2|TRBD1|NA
CASSPTGQVTGTQYF
TGTGCCAGTAGCCCTACAGGACAGGTCACAGGTACGCAGTATTTT
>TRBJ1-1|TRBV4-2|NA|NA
CASSPSRLGNLNTEAFF
TGTGCCAGCAGCCCCTCTCGACTCGGGAACTTGAACACTGAAGCTTTCTTT
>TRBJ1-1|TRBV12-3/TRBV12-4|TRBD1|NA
CASSSPRDRVEAFF
TGTGCCAGCAGTTCCCCTAGGGACAGGGTCGAAGCTTTCTTT
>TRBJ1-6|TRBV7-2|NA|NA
CASSPSGGNSPLHF
TGTGCCAGCAGCCCGAGCGGGGGTAATTCACCCCTCCACTTT
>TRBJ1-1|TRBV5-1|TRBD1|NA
CASSLNRGYTEAFF
TGCGCCAGCAGCTTGAACAGGGGGTATACTGAAGCTTTCTTT